This T cell receptor (beta chain) was found in a study of cytomegalovirus exposure and HLA in healthy donors. Background on the study: Findings of an earlier analysis included about 120 million unique TCR beta sequences from 190 million or so T cells.

Study conclusions and caveats: Indistinguishable V segments, including TRBV6-2 and TRBV6-3, were excluded. The authors assumed roughly uniform sequencing depth across donors for presence/absence analyses. Later analysis associated a missense DCLRE1C variant with TCR beta V- and J-gene trimming.

V dropped 0 bases and J dropped 0 bases, with 2 bases sitting between them. Germline V gives CDR1 LNHDA, CDR2 SQIVND (reference sequence). This CDR3 region has 13 residues. To note about this clone: The antigen is not known.

With 60 Vbeta and 13 Jbeta primers, the PCR was carried out. Some clones are missing from TCRdb's copy, which holds only in-frame ones; the method was immunoSEQ multiplex PCR. The sample has about 150,000 clones, over 75% seen once; the top ten hold 2% to 2.5%. The sequence came from a male donor in good health and CMV-seronegative. The sample comprised PBMCs. The J gene is TRBJ1-1, the V gene TRBV19; D is undetermined. In DNA, the CDR3 is TGTGCCAGTAGTATAGATATGAACACTGAAGCTTTCTTT. As protein: CASSIDMNTEAFF.